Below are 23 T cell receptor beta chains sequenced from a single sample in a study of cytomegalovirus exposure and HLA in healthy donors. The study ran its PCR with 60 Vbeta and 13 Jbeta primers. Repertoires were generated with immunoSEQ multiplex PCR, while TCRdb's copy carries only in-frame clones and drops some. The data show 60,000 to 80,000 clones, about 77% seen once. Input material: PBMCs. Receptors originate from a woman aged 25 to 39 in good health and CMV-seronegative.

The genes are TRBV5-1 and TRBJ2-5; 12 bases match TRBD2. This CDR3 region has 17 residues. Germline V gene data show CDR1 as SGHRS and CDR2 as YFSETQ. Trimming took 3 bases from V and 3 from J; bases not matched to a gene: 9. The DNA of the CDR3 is TGCGCCAGCAGCTCGGGACTAACTAGCGGGGGGAAAGAGACCCAGTACTTC. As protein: CASSSGLTSGGKETQYF.

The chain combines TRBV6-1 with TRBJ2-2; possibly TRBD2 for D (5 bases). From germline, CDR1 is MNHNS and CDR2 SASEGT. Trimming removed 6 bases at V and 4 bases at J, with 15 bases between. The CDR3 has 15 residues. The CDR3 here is CASSIPGYTTGELFF. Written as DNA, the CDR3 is TGTGCCAGCAGCATACCGGGATATACCACCGGGGAGCTGTTTTTT.

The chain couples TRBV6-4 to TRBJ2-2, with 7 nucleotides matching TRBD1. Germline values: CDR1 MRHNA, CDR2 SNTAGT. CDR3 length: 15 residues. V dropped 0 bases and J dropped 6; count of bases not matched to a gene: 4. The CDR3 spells CASSDSRTGAGELFF. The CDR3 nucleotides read TGTGCCAGCAGTGACTCGAGGACAGGTGCCGGGGAGCTGTTTTTT.

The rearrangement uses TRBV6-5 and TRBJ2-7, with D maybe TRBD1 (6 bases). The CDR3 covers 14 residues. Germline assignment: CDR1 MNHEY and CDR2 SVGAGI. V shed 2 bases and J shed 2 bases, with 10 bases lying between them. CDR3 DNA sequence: TGTGCCAGCAGTTACCGGGACAAAACCTACGAGCAGTACTTC. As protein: CASSYRDKTYEQYF.

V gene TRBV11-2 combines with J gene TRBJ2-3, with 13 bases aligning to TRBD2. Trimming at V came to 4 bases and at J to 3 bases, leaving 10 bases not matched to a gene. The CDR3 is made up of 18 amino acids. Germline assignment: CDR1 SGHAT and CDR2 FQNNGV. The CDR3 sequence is CASSSPGLAGKRTDTQYF. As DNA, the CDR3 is TGTGCCAGCAGCTCACCGGGACTAGCGGGAAAGAGGACAGATACGCAGTATTTT.

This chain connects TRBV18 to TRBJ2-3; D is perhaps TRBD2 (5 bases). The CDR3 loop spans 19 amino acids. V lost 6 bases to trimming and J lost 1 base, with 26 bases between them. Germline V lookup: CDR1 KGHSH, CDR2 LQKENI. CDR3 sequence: CASSARVGERSERTDTQYF. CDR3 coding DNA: TGTGCCAGCTCGGCTCGAGTGGGAGAAAGGTCTGAGCGCACAGATACGCAGTATTTT.

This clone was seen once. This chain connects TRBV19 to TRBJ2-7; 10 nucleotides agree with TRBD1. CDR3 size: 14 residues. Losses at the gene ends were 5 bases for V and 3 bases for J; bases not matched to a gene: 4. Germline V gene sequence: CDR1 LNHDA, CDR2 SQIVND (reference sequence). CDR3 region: CASSPGTGVYEQYF. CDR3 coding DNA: TGTGCCAGTAGTCCCGGGACAGGGGTCTACGAGCAGTACTTC.

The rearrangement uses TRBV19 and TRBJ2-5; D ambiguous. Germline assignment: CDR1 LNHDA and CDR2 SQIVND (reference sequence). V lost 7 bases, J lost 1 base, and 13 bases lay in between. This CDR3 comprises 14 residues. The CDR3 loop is CASTSTGPQETQYF. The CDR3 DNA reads TGTGCCAGTACCTCGACTGGCCCCCAAGAGACCCAGTACTTC.

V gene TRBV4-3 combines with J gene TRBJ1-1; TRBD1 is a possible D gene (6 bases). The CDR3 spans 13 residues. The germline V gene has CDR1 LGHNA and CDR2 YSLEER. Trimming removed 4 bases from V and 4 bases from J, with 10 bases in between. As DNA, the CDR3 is TGCGCCAGCAGCCTTATACAGGGCACTGAAGCTTTCTTT. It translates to CASSLIQGTEAFF.

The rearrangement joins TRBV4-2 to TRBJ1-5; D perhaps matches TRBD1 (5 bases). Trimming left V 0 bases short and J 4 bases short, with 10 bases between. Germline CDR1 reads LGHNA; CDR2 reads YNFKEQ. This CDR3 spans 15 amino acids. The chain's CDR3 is CASSQDGGENQPQHF. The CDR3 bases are TGTGCCAGCAGCCAAGATGGGGGGGAGAATCAGCCCCAGCATTTT.

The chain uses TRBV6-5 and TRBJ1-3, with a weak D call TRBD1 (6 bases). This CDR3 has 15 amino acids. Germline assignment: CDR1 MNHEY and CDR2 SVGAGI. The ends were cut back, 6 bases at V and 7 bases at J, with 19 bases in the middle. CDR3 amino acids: CASSFTGHVGNTIYF. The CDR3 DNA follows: TGTGCCAGCAGCTTCACAGGGCACGTGGGGAACACCATATATTTT.

The CDR3 reads CASSLDTRGAGEKLFF. For the CDR3, the DNA is TGCGCCAGCAGCTTGGACACCAGGGGGGCCGGGGAAAAACTGTTTTTT. The chain combines TRBV5-1 with TRBJ1-4; 7 bases line up with TRBD1. Germline V gives CDR1 SGHRS, CDR2 YFSETQ. The CDR3 has 16 amino acids. V lost 0 bases to trimming and J lost 8 bases; unmatched junction nucleotides: 10.

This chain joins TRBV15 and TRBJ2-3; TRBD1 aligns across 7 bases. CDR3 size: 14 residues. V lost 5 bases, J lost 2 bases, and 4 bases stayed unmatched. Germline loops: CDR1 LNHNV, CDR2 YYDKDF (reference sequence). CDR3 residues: CATSEDRFTDTQYF. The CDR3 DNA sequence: TGTGCCACCAGCGAGGACAGGTTCACAGATACGCAGTATTTT.

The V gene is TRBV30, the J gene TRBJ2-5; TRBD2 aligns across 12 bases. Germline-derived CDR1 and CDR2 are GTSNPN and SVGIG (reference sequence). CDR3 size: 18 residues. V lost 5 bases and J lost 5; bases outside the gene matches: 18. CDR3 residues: CAWEEGMTSGRNMETQYF. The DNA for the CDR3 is TGTGCCTGGGAAGAGGGCATGACTAGCGGGAGAAATATGGAGACCCAGTACTTC.

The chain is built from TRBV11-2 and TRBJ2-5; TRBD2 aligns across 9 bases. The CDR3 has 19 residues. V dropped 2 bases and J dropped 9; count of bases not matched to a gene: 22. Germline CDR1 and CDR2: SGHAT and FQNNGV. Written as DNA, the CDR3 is TGTGCCAGCAGCTTACGTCCATTTAGCGGGAGCGGGGATGGGGTGGCCCAGTACTTC. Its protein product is CASSLRPFSGSGDGVAQYF.

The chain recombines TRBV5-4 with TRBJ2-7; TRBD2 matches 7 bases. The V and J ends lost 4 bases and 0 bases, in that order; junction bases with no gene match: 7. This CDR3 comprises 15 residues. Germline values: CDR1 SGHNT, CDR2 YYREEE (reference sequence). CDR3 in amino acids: CASSPIAGPSYEQYF. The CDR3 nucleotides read TGTGCCAGCAGCCCCATAGCGGGCCCCTCCTACGAGCAGTACTTC.

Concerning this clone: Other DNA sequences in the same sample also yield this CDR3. The CDR3 region is CASIGSGTSGTNEQFF. CDR3 DNA: TGTGCCAGCATAGGATCCGGGACTAGCGGGACGAATGAGCAGTTCTTC. The chain is built from TRBV6-6 and TRBJ2-1; 13 bases match TRBD2. The CDR3 contains 16 residues. V was clipped by 7 bases and J by 7 bases; unmatched bases: 10. In germline, CDR1 is MNHNY, CDR2 SVGAGI (reference sequence).

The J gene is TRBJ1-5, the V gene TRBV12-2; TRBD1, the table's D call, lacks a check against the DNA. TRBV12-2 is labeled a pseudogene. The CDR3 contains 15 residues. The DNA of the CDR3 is TGTGCAAGTCGCTTATGGACAGGGCCATCTCAGCCCCAGCATTTT. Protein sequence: CASRLWTGPSQPQHF.

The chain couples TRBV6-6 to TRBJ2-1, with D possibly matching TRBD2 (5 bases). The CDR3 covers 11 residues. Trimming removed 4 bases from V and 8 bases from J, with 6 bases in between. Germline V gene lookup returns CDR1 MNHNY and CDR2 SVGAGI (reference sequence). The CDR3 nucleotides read TGTGCCAGCAGTTTCGGGGATGAGCAGTTCTTC. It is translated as CASSFGDEQFF.

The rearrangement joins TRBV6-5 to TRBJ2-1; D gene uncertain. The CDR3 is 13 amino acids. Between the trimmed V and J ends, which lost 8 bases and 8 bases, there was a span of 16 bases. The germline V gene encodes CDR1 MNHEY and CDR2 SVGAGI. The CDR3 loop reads CASSTSRWDEQFF. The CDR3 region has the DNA TGTGCCAGCTCAACCTCCAGGTGGGATGAGCAGTTCTTC.

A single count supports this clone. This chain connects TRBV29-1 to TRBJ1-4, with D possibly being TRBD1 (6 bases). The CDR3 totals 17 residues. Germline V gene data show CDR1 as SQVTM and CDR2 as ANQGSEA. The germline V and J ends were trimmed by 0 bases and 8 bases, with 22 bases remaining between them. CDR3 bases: TGCAGCGTTGAAGATCGAGGCCCAGGGGCGTTAAGGGAAAAACTGTTTTTT. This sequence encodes CSVEDRGPGALREKLFF.

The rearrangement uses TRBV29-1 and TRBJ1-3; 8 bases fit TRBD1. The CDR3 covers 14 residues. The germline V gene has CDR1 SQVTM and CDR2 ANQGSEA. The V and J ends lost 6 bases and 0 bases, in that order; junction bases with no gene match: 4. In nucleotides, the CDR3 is TGCAGCGTGGCCGGGACAGGCTCTGGAAACACCATATATTTT. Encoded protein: CSVAGTGSGNTIYF.

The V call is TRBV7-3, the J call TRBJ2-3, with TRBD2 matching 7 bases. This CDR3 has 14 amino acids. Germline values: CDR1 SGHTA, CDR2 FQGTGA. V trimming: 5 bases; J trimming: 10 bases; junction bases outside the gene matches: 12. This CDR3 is CASSPREVSGAQYF. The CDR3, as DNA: TGTGCCAGCAGCCCCCGGGAGGTGAGCGGGGCGCAGTATTTT.